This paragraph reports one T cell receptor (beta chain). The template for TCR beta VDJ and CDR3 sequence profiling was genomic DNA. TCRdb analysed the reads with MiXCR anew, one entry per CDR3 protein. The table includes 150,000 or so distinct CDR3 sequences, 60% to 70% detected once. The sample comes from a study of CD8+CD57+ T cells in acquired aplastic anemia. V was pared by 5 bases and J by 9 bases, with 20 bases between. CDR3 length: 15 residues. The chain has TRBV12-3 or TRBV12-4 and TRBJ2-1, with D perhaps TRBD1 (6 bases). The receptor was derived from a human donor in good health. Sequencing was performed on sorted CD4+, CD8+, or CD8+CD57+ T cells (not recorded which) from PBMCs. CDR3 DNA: TGTGCCAGCAGTAAACAGGGCGCCGCACCTATTGAGCAGTTCTTC. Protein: CASSKQGAAPIEQFF.